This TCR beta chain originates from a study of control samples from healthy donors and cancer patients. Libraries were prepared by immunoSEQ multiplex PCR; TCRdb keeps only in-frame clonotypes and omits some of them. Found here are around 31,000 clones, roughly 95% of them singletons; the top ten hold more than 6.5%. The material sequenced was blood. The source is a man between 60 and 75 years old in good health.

The CDR3 spells CASSSGGATEAFF. The DNA for the CDR3 is TGTGCCAGCAGCTCGGGGGGGGCCACTGAAGCTTTCTTT. The chain carries TRBV6-5 and TRBJ1-1; tentatively, D is TRBD1 (6 bases). In germline, CDR1 is MNHEY, CDR2 SVGAGI. V was cut by 6 bases and J by 4 bases, with 12 bases left in between. The CDR3 covers 13 residues.